This section outlines one TCR beta chain sequence together with its context. Assay used: immunoSEQ multiplex PCR; TCRdb lists only in-frame clones, some missing. The sample yields roughly 88,000 clones, more than 85% seen once. The sample comes from a study of control samples from healthy donors and cancer patients. V gave up 5 bases and J gave up 3 bases, with 10 bases separating them. This CDR3 spans 14 amino acids. The germline V gene encodes CDR1 MNHEY and CDR2 SVGEGT. Sample: blood. This chain uses TRBV6-2 or TRBV6-3 with TRBJ1-4; D uncertain. The source of this sequence is a woman aged 30 to 39 in good health. The CDR3 DNA reads TGTGCCAGCAGTACACTAGCGGCTAATGAAAAACTGTTTTTT. This sequence encodes CASSTLAANEKLFF.